This T cell receptor beta chain was identified in a study of blood T cells in healthy people across ages. The CDR3 covers 15 residues. The V gene end was trimmed by 5 bases and the J gene end by 1 base; junction bases not matched to a gene: 3. Germline V gives CDR1 LNHDA, CDR2 SQIVND (reference sequence). There are a few counts of this clonotype. Then a second PCR, running roughly 6 to 11 cycles, was carried out with a sample-barcoded 5' primer and a J-beta primer mix. TCRdb used MiXCR to reprocess the 5' RACE reads, holding one entry per CDR3 protein. Of more than 800,000 distinct CDR3 sequences in the sample, 25% to 35% were seen once. Each donor's blood draw was roughly 10 milliliters of peripheral blood.

The receptor was derived from a woman of 80 years or more in good health. The sample consisted of blood. The V call is TRBV19, the J call TRBJ2-4, with 9 bases identical to TRBD2. The CDR3 is CASSFGLAAKNIQYF. CDR3 sequence (DNA): TGTGCCAGTAGTTTCGGACTAGCGGCCAAAAACATTCAGTACTTC.